The 15 T cell receptor beta chains presented below share a single source sample, sequenced in a study of blood T cell repertoires in COVID-19 (TCRdb year 2020). The library was made by the immunoSEQ multiplex PCR assay. Not all clones reach the TCRdb copy of this immuneACCESS table, which keeps in-frame sequences only. Checked studies attribute under half of the gap to unresolved V genes and leave the rest unexplained. The sample has roughly 290,000 clones on record, roughly 80% of them singletons. The top ten constitute 4% to 5% of the sample. The sample consisted of peripheral blood. These receptors were collected from a woman aged 50 to 60 with active or convalescent COVID-19.

The V and J genes are TRBV2 and TRBJ2-7; no firm D call. Germline-derived CDR1 and CDR2 are SNHLY and FYNNEI. V was pared by 4 bases and J by 6 bases, with 10 bases between. The CDR3 is 12 amino acids. CDR3 bases: TGTGCCAGCAGTGTAGACCAGGCCGAGCAGTACTTC. The encoded protein is CASSVDQAEQYF.

The table lists this clone with a count of one. The rearrangement joins TRBV6-5 to TRBJ1-2, with a possible D match to TRBD1 (6 bases). Germline assignment: CDR1 MNHEY and CDR2 SVGAGI. The CDR3 totals 15 residues. V was pared by 6 bases and J by 4 bases, with 18 bases between. This CDR3 reads CASRQQGRGGYGYTF. CDR3 in DNA: TGTGCCAGCAGGCAACAGGGTAGGGGTGGCTATGGCTACACCTTC.

This chain connects TRBV7-9 to TRBJ1-4, with TRBD1 matching over 9 bases. With 5 bases clipped from V and 7 bases from J, the junction kept 5 bases outside the gene matches. This CDR3 has 14 residues. Germline CDR1 SEHNR, CDR2 FQNEAQ (reference sequence). CDR3 nucleotides: TGTGCCAGCAGCGGGGACAGGGCGGGTGAAAAACTGTTTTTT. Translating it yields CASSGDRAGEKLFF.

J is TRBJ2-2 and V is TRBV5-1; tentatively, D is TRBD2 (6 bases). The CDR3 is 14 residues long. In germline, CDR1 is SGHRS, CDR2 YFSETQ. Trimming left V 2 bases short and J 5 bases short, with 10 bases between. CDR3 loop: CASSFSAGTGELFF. The CDR3 region has the DNA TGCGCCAGCAGCTTCTCAGCGGGTACCGGGGAGCTGTTTTTT.

The V and J genes are TRBV28 and TRBJ1-2; TRBD1 is a possible D gene (5 bases). V was clipped by 8 bases and J by 14 bases, with 24 bases between them. The CDR3 is made up of 13 amino acids. Germline V CDR1 and CDR2: MDHEN, SYDVKM. The CDR3: CASDANGPFPGTF. DNA for the CDR3: TGTGCCAGCGACGCGAACGGCCCATTCCCAGGGACCTTC.

The chain employs TRBV24-1 and TRBJ2-3; 7 bases agree with TRBD1. Germline lookup yields CDR1 KGHDR and CDR2 SFDVKD. This CDR3 is 19 amino acids long. With 1 base clipped from V and 1 base from J, the junction kept 13 bases outside the gene matches. This CDR3 is CATSDFFSRDRLCTDTQYF. In DNA, the CDR3 is TGTGCCACCAGTGATTTTTTTAGCCGGGACAGACTTTGCACAGATACGCAGTATTTT.

The gene calls are TRBV5-1 and TRBJ2-5, with 13 positions matching TRBD2. Per germline, CDR1 SGHRS and CDR2 YFSETQ. J was trimmed by 7 bases and V by 0 bases; bases with no gene match: 6. The CDR3 is 16 amino acids. CDR3 protein: CASSLGTSGSRRTQYF. CDR3 sequence (DNA): TGCGCCAGCAGCTTGGGGACTAGCGGGAGTCGGAGGACCCAGTACTTC.

The chain couples TRBV18 to TRBJ1-2; 9 nucleotides line up with TRBD1. CDR1 and CDR2 (germline): KGHSH, LQKENI. Trimming cost V 0 bases and J 7 bases; bases outside gene matches: 6. The CDR3 length is 15 residues. CDR3 in amino acids: CASSPPDRDRAGYTF. Here the CDR3 DNA reads TGTGCCAGCTCACCACCAGACCGGGACAGGGCTGGCTACACCTTC.

This clone was seen only a few times. The CDR3 DNA reads TGTGCCAGCAGTTACAACAGGGTCTACAATGAGCAGTTCTTC. Protein sequence: CASSYNRVYNEQFF. This sequence joins TRBV28 and TRBJ2-1, with a tentative D call TRBD1 (6 bases). This CDR3 region has 14 residues. The V gene's germline CDR1 is MDHEN and CDR2 SYDVKM. V lost 4 bases and J lost 3, with 10 bases in between.

In its sample, this clone was seen a few times. The V call is TRBV28, the J call TRBJ1-4; 7 nucleotides agree with TRBD1. The CDR3 extends over 14 amino acids. The V segment lost 5 bases and the J segment 8 bases; nucleotides outside the gene matches: 8. Germline-derived CDR1 and CDR2 are MDHEN and SYDVKM. The CDR3 sequence is CASSGRQGGEKLFF. The CDR3 DNA reads as TGTGCCAGCAGTGGAAGACAGGGCGGCGAAAAACTGTTTTTT.

The chain is built from TRBV7-9 and TRBJ2-3; possible D gene TRBD2, 6 bases. Germline assignment: CDR1 SEHNR and CDR2 FQNEAQ (reference sequence). The V gene lost 5 bases and the J gene lost 2 bases, with 14 bases spanning the gap. The CDR3 length is 15 residues. The CDR3, as DNA: TGTGCCAGCAGCCGAAGCGGGTCGGTCACAGATACGCAGTATTTT. Its protein is CASSRSGSVTDTQYF.

The rearrangement uses TRBV12-3 or TRBV12-4 and TRBJ1-1; D possibly corresponds to TRBD1 (6 bases). The CDR3 is 12 residues long. Trimming took off 8 bases at V and 2 bases at J, with 9 bases between the two ends. This CDR3 is CASPGTNTEAFF. CDR3 nucleotides: TGTGCCAGCCCGGGGACAAACACTGAAGCTTTCTTT.

The chain joins TRBV5-4 to TRBJ1-4; 8 nucleotides match TRBD1. With 3 bases clipped from V and 0 bases from J, the junction kept 4 bases outside the gene matches. Germline V gene data show CDR1 as SGHNT and CDR2 as YYREEE (reference sequence). CDR3 length: 16 amino acids. As DNA, the CDR3 is TGTGCCAGCAGCTCGGACAGGGCTGCAACTAATGAAAAACTGTTTTTT. Translation: CASSSDRAATNEKLFF.

J is TRBJ2-5 and V is TRBV7-7, with D perhaps matching TRBD1 (6 bases). The germline V gene has CDR1 SSHAT and CDR2 FNYEAQ (reference sequence). The CDR3 has 14 amino acids. Trimming left V 3 bases short and J 4 bases short, with 12 bases between. The CDR3 loop reads CASSLDSVGETQYF. CDR3 nucleotide sequence: TGTGCCAGCAGCTTGGACAGTGTGGGAGAGACCCAGTACTTC.

In its sample, this clone was seen a few times. The V gene is TRBV5-1, the J gene TRBJ2-2, with TRBD1 identical over 9 bases. The ends lost 7 bases at V and 1 base at J; junction bases unmatched: 8. This CDR3 contains 16 residues. Germline loops: CDR1 SGHRS, CDR2 YFSETQ. The CDR3 coding sequence is TGCGCCAGCTCCTCCGGGACAGGGCTGAACACCGGGGAGCTGTTTTTT. This codes for CASSSGTGLNTGELFF. Full variable domain (outside the CDR3, taken from reference TRBV5-1 and TRBJ2-2): KAGVTQTPRYLIKTRGQQVTLSCSPISGHRSVSWYQQTPGQGLQFLFEYFSETQRNKGNFPGRFSGRQFSNSRSEMNVSTLELGDSALYLCASSSGTGLNTGELFFGEGSRLTVL.